This TCR beta chain was identified during a study of blood T cell repertoires in COVID-19 (dated by TCRdb to about 2020). Regarding the research as a whole: Samples from collaborators originated in the United States, Italy and Spain and spanned both the acute and convalescent phases of COVID-19. The repertoires were released in a freely available public database meant as a resource for research on the immune response to SARS-CoV-2. Samples came from the ongoing ImmuneRACE study (first 160 participants) plus 1,254 subjects from 6 global collaborators. Deeply sampled blood TCRbeta repertoires from subjects exposed to, actively infected with, or recovered from COVID-19 were included in the dataset. HLA class I and class II types, where available, came from metadata supplied by the sample provider rather than from assay-based typing. The material from the prospective study consisted of cDNA or gDNA derived from T cells, B-cell-depleted T cells, or PBMCs. A de-identified subject ID, COVID-19 status, age in years and sex were almost always included in the sample metadata. What the research found in general, with its limitations: Clinical and demographic metadata were provided uncurated, with the amount varying by source and participant.

CDR1 PRHDT and CDR2 FYEKMQ are derived from the germline V gene (reference sequence). Between the V and J ends, shortened by 1 base and 0 bases respectively, the junction contains 12 bases. The CDR3 starts with the cysteine, ends with the phenylalanine, and has 16 residues. Only the CDR3 part of the read is kept: 48 bases, read in frame from the first base. A remark on this clone: The antigen it binds to is not known. No clone much larger than this one lies a single base away; base qualities are absent.

TCRbeta CDR3 regions were amplified from genomic DNA by means of the immunoSEQ Assay, a bias-controlled multiplex PCR. Processing in the source paper ran as follows. Within the assay, amplification of reference gene primers was used to estimate how many nucleated cells each sample contained. Sequence reads were collapsed and filtered to measure the absolute abundance of every unique TCRbeta CDR3 rearrangement. For each sample, productive Simpson clonality was calculated by taking the square root of Simpson's diversity index across productive rearrangements. As stored in TCRdb, this immuneACCESS dataset retains in-frame rearrangements with V and J assigned. A fraction of the clones does not appear; measured against another copy, unresolved V genes explain less than half of the discrepancy, and the remainder lacks a known reason. Clonal size and the V and J genes are those of that table, whereas D and trimming came from the DNA. Recorded for this sample are approximately 440,000 clones; 90% of them occurred a single time. The top ten constitute 0.6% of the sample.

Participants in the prospective study were aged roughly 18 to 100 years, lived in more than 20 United States geographic areas, and enrolled through a virtual design. To assign participants to cohorts, the prospective study relied on clinical history that participants themselves reported in a screening survey and a study questionnaire. ImmuneRACE Cohort 3 recovered participants were defined by two consecutive negative NP/OP PCR tests, healthcare professional clearance, or symptom resolution. Mobile phlebotomists in the prospective study collected whole blood, serum and a nasopharyngeal or oropharyngeal swab from every participant. Over a roughly 2-month period, participants in the prospective study had the option of providing additional blood draws and questionnaires. Before DNA extraction, prospective study blood samples were shipped either frozen or at room temperature.

The sequence is built from TRBV13 and TRBJ1-1, with the D segment identity uncertain. This TCR was recovered from a man between 18 and 35 years old who had recovered from COVID-19. Sample: PBMCs or T cells enriched from blood (not recorded which). The CDR3 region: CASSLAEGRVNTEAFF. The nucleotides read TGTGCCAGCAGCTTAGCCGAAGGGAGGGTGAACACTGAAGCTTTCTTT.